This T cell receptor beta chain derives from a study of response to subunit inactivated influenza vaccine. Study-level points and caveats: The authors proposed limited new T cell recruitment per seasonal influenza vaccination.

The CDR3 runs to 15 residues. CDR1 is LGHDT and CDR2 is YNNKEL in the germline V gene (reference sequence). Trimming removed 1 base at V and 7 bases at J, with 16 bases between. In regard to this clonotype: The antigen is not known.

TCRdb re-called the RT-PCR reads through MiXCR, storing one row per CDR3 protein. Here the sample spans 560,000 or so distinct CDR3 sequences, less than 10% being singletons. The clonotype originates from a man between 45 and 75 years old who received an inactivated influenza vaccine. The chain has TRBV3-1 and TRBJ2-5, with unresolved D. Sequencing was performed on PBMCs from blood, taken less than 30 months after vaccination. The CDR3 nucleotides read TGTGCCAGCAGCCAAGGTACCGGGCCCAAAGGGACCCAGTACTTC. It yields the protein CASSQGTGPKGTQYF.